This T cell receptor (beta chain) was recorded in a study of post-analysis software for immune sequencing data. The TCR beta cDNA libraries contained unique molecular identifiers. Each batch of 1 to 10 million T cells produced 500,000 to 600,000 cDNA molecules. TCRdb processed the PCR reads anew with MiXCR; each CDR3 protein has one entry. This sample carries just over 250,000 distinct CDR3 sequences, 35% to 40% of them seen once, and the ten largest clones take around 4.8%. General observations from the study: Controls significantly exceeded multiple sclerosis patients in normalized Chao1 diversity. Elevated frequency relative to controls characterized roughly five TRBV segments in patients, TRBV5-6, TRBV5-1 and TRBV20-1 among them.

As to this clonotype: Antigen specificity is unknown.

This CDR3 comprises 15 residues. Germline CDR1 DFQATT, CDR2 SNEGSKA (reference sequence). The J segment lost 10 bases and the V segment lost 6 bases, leaving 14 bases of the junction unmatched. Specimen: blood. The origin of this receptor is a girl aged 5 to 17 with multiple sclerosis. The chain combines TRBV20-1 with TRBJ2-1; 11 nucleotides align to TRBD2. The DNA for the CDR3 is TGCAGTGCACCTCCTAGCGGGGGGCCCTTTGGGGAGCAGTTCTTC. Its protein is CSAPPSGGPFGEQFF.